Listed below are T cell receptor beta chains from one sample, sequenced in a study of T cells in Graves' hyperthyroidism and ophthalmopathy. Each CDR3 protein is one row after TCRdb ran MiXCR on the multiplex PCR reads. The table records under 300,000 distinct CDR3 sequences, roughly 15% of them present only once. Source material: blood. The source of these receptors is a woman aged 40 to 50 with Graves' hyperthyroidism. CDR3s include the opening cysteine and the closing phenylalanine or tryptophan. A D gene is named only where the DNA matches it firmly. For some rows the clone size is stated as once, few or many, or as a class when expanded; others skip it.

V gene	clone size	J gene	D gene	CDR3 protein	CDR3 DNA
TRBV27	-	TRBJ1-6	-	CASSLGGQWHSPLHF	TGTGCCAGCAGTTTAGGGGGGCAGTGGCATTCACCCCTCCACTTT
TRBV9	once	TRBJ2-5	TRBD1	CTSSVGDSQETQYF	TGTACCAGCAGCGTAGGGGACAGCCAAGAGACCCAGTACTTC
TRBV19	-	TRBJ2-1	-	CASSMSWQSGINEQFF	TGTGCCAGTAGTATGAGTTGGCAGTCGGGCATCAATGAGCAGTTCTTC
TRBV29-1	few	TRBJ2-7	-	CSVEDSLEQYF	TGCAGCGTTGAAGACTCGCTCGAGCAGTACTTC
TRBV20-1	many	TRBJ2-1	-	CSARLRRDEQFF	TGCAGTGCTAGACTTAGAAGGGATGAGCAGTTCTTC
TRBV25-1	many	TRBJ1-4	-	CASSGIGGEKLFF	TGTGCCAGCAGTGGCATCGGGGGGGAAAAACTGTTTTTT
TRBV29-1	many	TRBJ1-1	-	CSVKRDTEAFF	TGCAGCGTTAAAAGGGACACTGAAGCTTTCTTT
TRBV2	many	TRBJ2-3	TRBD2	CASSDQAGPTDTQYF	TGTGCCAGCAGTGACCAAGCGGGACCCACAGATACGCAGTATTTT
TRBV7-9	many	TRBJ1-1	TRBD1	CASSPPRGQDTEAFF	TGTGCCAGCAGCCCCCCGAGGGGGCAAGACACTGAAGCTTTCTTT
TRBV2	many	TRBJ2-6	-	CASQLPLAGANVLTF	TGTGCCAGCCAACTCCCCTTGGCTGGGGCCAACGTCCTGACTTTC
TRBV28	many	TRBJ1-5	TRBD1	CASRGTAGQPQHF	TGTGCCAGCAGGGGGACAGCGGGACAGCCCCAGCATTTT
TRBV12-3/TRBV12-4	many	TRBJ1-5	TRBD1	CASSFSGQGADQPQHF	TGTGCCAGCAGTTTCTCGGGACAGGGGGCTGATCAGCCCCAGCATTTT